These T cell receptor beta chains were read from a single sample in a study of human T cells and chemical hapten exposure. TCRdb called the RACE reads again in MiXCR, with one record for every CDR3 protein. Of approximately 100,000 distinct CDR3 sequences listed, 9% to 9.5% are singletons. This specimen was whole blood, taken in connection with sensitization to the hapten diphenylcyclopropenone (DPC). These receptors were taken from a woman in her forties with alopecia areata. Some clones in this sample may be carry-over from other donors' samples. Each CDR3 is given with its conserved first and last residue. The order of the fields is D gene, V gene, clone size, J gene, CDR3 DNA, CDR3 protein. The D gene is left open where the match is weak. The size field is filled for only some rows; it gives once, few, many or a size class.

D gene: -; V gene: TRBV20-1; clone size: -; J gene: TRBJ2-7; CDR3 DNA: TGCAGTGCTACTACAGGACTCGAGCAGTACTTC; CDR3 protein: CSATTGLEQYF
D gene: -; V gene: TRBV7-9; clone size: -; J gene: TRBJ1-5; CDR3 DNA: TGTGCCAGCAGCTTTTTCGGGAATAATCAGCCCCAGCATTTT; CDR3 protein: CASSFFGNNQPQHF
D gene: TRBD2; V gene: TRBV6-5; clone size: -; J gene: TRBJ2-2; CDR3 DNA: TGTGCCAGCAGTTACTCCGGGACTAGCCTTAGCACCGGGGAGCTGTTTTTT; CDR3 protein: CASSYSGTSLSTGELFF
D gene: -; V gene: TRBV28; clone size: many; J gene: TRBJ1-1; CDR3 DNA: TGTGCCAGCAGTTTAGAGGGAACCTACACTGAAGCTTTCTTT; CDR3 protein: CASSLEGTYTEAFF
D gene: -; V gene: TRBV3-1; clone size: few; J gene: TRBJ2-7; CDR3 DNA: TGTGCCAGCAGCCACAGATACGAGCAGTACTTC; CDR3 protein: CASSHRYEQYF
D gene: TRBD1; V gene: TRBV10-3; clone size: many; J gene: TRBJ1-4; CDR3 DNA: TGTGCCACGAAAAGACAGGGGGATAATGAAAAACTGTTTTTT; CDR3 protein: CATKRQGDNEKLFF
D gene: -; V gene: TRBV4-2; clone size: many; J gene: TRBJ1-2; CDR3 DNA: TGTGCCAGCAGCCAAGGACAAGGGCCGACGAACTATGGCTACACCTTC; CDR3 protein: CASSQGQGPTNYGYTF
D gene: TRBD1; V gene: TRBV7-2; clone size: many; J gene: TRBJ1-6; CDR3 DNA: TGTGCCAGCAGCGTCCGGGACAGGGAAAAAGGTTCACCCCTCCACTTT; CDR3 protein: CASSVRDREKGSPLHF
D gene: -; V gene: TRBV21-1; clone size: many; J gene: TRBJ1-2; CDR3 DNA: TGTGCCAGCAGCACCATGTCCGATGGAGGCTACACCTTC; CDR3 protein: CASSTMSDGGYTF
D gene: -; V gene: TRBV12-3/TRBV12-4; clone size: many; J gene: TRBJ2-1; CDR3 DNA: TGTGCCAGCAGTTTGCGCGGTGAGCAGTTCTTC; CDR3 protein: CASSLRGEQFF
D gene: -; V gene: TRBV28; clone size: -; J gene: TRBJ1-1; CDR3 DNA: TGTGCCGGCAGCCCGGACAGCCTACGGACTGAAGCTTTCTTT; CDR3 protein: CAGSPDSLRTEAFF
D gene: -; V gene: TRBV20-1; clone size: few; J gene: TRBJ1-5; CDR3 DNA: TGCAGTGCTTTAGACAGAAAGGGAGGCAATCAGCCCCAGCATTTT; CDR3 protein: CSALDRKGGNQPQHF
D gene: -; V gene: TRBV28; clone size: many; J gene: TRBJ2-1; CDR3 DNA: TGTGCCAGCACCGAAGCAGGGGCGGTGGCCTGGTTCTTC; CDR3 protein: CASTEAGAVAWFF
D gene: -; V gene: TRBV5-1; clone size: many; J gene: TRBJ1-1; CDR3 DNA: TGCGCCAGCAGCCATGCCGATCCCTTTCTTGCTTTCTTT; CDR3 protein: CASSHADPFLAFF
D gene: -; V gene: TRBV5-6; clone size: many; J gene: TRBJ1-1; CDR3 DNA: TGTGCCAGCAGACCCAGAGGCCCTGAAGCTTTCTTT; CDR3 protein: CASRPRGPEAFF
D gene: -; V gene: TRBV24-1; clone size: -; J gene: TRBJ2-5; CDR3 DNA: TGTGCCACCAGTGATTTCCTCAGGTGGAAAGTGGAAGAGACCCAGTACTTC; CDR3 protein: CATSDFLRWKVEETQYF
D gene: -; V gene: TRBV2; clone size: few; J gene: TRBJ2-2; CDR3 DNA: TGTGCCAGCAATCCGCGAGCGTCAGCCGCGAACACCGGGGAGCTGTTTTTT; CDR3 protein: CASNPRASAANTGELFF
D gene: TRBD1; V gene: TRBV19; clone size: -; J gene: TRBJ2-2; CDR3 DNA: TGTGCCAGTAGTCAATACTTGACAGGGGGCTTTTCGAACACCGGGGAGCTGTTTTTT; CDR3 protein: CASSQYLTGGFSNTGELFF
D gene: -; V gene: TRBV24-1; clone size: many; J gene: TRBJ1-2; CDR3 DNA: TGTGCCACCAGTGACAGGGGCTTAGACTATGGCTACACCTTC; CDR3 protein: CATSDRGLDYGYTF
D gene: -; V gene: TRBV7-2; clone size: -; J gene: TRBJ2-5; CDR3 DNA: TGTGCCAGCCTCATGGGGCCCCAAGAGACCCAGTACTTC; CDR3 protein: CASLMGPQETQYF
D gene: -; V gene: TRBV7-9; clone size: many; J gene: TRBJ1-4; CDR3 DNA: TGTGCCAGCAGCTTTGGCAACTATGAAAAACTGTTTTTT; CDR3 protein: CASSFGNYEKLFF
D gene: -; V gene: TRBV3-1; clone size: -; J gene: TRBJ1-6; CDR3 DNA: TGTGCCAGCAGCCAAGATTTCGGCAGCTCCTATAATTCACCCCTCCACTTT; CDR3 protein: CASSQDFGSSYNSPLHF
D gene: TRBD1; V gene: TRBV6-2/TRBV6-3; clone size: many; J gene: TRBJ2-1; CDR3 DNA: TGTGCCAGCAGTACGGGACAGGGGAATGAGCAGTTCTTC; CDR3 protein: CASSTGQGNEQFF
D gene: -; V gene: TRBV12-2; clone size: few; J gene: TRBJ2-7; CDR3 DNA: TGTGCAAGTCGCCCCTCACCGGGACTAGCTGGCTCCTACGAGCAGTACTTC; CDR3 protein: CASRPSPGLAGSYEQYF
D gene: -; V gene: TRBV12-3/TRBV12-4; clone size: many; J gene: TRBJ1-4; CDR3 DNA: TGTGCCAGCACCCCTGGAAGGGCAGGGACTAATGAAAAACTGTTTTTT; CDR3 protein: CASTPGRAGTNEKLFF
D gene: TRBD1; V gene: TRBV20-1; clone size: -; J gene: TRBJ2-7; CDR3 DNA: TGCAGTGCGACTCCAGGGGGCCGGAACGAGCAGTACTTC; CDR3 protein: CSATPGGRNEQYF
D gene: -; V gene: TRBV11-2; clone size: many; J gene: TRBJ2-3; CDR3 DNA: TGTGCCAGCAGCGGAAACCCAGGAGATACGCAGTATTTT; CDR3 protein: CASSGNPGDTQYF
D gene: TRBD2; V gene: TRBV11-2; clone size: -; J gene: TRBJ2-3; CDR3 DNA: TGTGCCAGCAGCTCAACCCGACTAGCGGGGGGCACAGATACGCAGTATTTT; CDR3 protein: CASSSTRLAGGTDTQYF
D gene: -; V gene: TRBV3-1; clone size: many; J gene: TRBJ2-2; CDR3 DNA: TGTGCCAGCAGCCAAGGTCCCGCCGGGGAGCTGTTTTTT; CDR3 protein: CASSQGPAGELFF
D gene: TRBD1; V gene: TRBV5-6; clone size: -; J gene: TRBJ2-3; CDR3 DNA: TGTGCCAGCAGCCCGGGGACAGGAACTAGCACAGATACGCAGTATTTT; CDR3 protein: CASSPGTGTSTDTQYF
D gene: -; V gene: TRBV12-3/TRBV12-4; clone size: -; J gene: TRBJ2-5; CDR3 DNA: TGTGCCAGCAGTTTAGCTACTCAAGAGACCCAGTACTTC; CDR3 protein: CASSLATQETQYF
D gene: -; V gene: TRBV6-2/TRBV6-3; clone size: many; J gene: TRBJ1-4; CDR3 DNA: TGTGCCAGCAGTTACGGGCGGGCTTCTAATGAAAAACTGTTTTTT; CDR3 protein: CASSYGRASNEKLFF
D gene: -; V gene: TRBV4-1; clone size: many; J gene: TRBJ2-7; CDR3 DNA: TGCGCCAGCAGCCTAACACAAGGACCCAACTACGAGCAGTACTTC; CDR3 protein: CASSLTQGPNYEQYF
D gene: -; V gene: TRBV6-8; clone size: many; J gene: TRBJ2-4; CDR3 DNA: TGTGCCAGCAGTTTCAGGGAAACCAAAAACATTCAGTACTTC; CDR3 protein: CASSFRETKNIQYF
D gene: -; V gene: TRBV14; clone size: -; J gene: TRBJ2-5; CDR3 DNA: TGTGCCAGCAGCCAAATCAGAGCGGAGATCGAAGAGACCCAGTACTTC; CDR3 protein: CASSQIRAEIEETQYF
D gene: TRBD1; V gene: TRBV9; clone size: -; J gene: TRBJ2-6; CDR3 DNA: TGTGCCAGCAGCAACTCAGGGGGCTCTGGGGCCAACGTCCTGACTTTC; CDR3 protein: CASSNSGGSGANVLTF
D gene: -; V gene: TRBV6-5; clone size: few; J gene: TRBJ1-4; CDR3 DNA: TGTGCCAGCAGTCAGGTTGCGGGGAATGAAAAACTGTTTTTT; CDR3 protein: CASSQVAGNEKLFF
D gene: TRBD1; V gene: TRBV6-2/TRBV6-3; clone size: -; J gene: TRBJ2-3; CDR3 DNA: TGTGCCAGCGGTCGGACAGGGACCGCAGATACGCAGTATTTT; CDR3 protein: CASGRTGTADTQYF
D gene: TRBD1; V gene: TRBV24-1; clone size: -; J gene: TRBJ1-5; CDR3 DNA: TGTGCCACCAGTGAGGCCGGGACAGAAGGTCAGCCCCAGCATTTT; CDR3 protein: CATSEAGTEGQPQHF
D gene: TRBD1; V gene: TRBV6-1; clone size: -; J gene: TRBJ1-1; CDR3 DNA: TGTGCCAGCAGTTCCCAAAGAGGACAGGGCAACACTGAAGCTTTCTTT; CDR3 protein: CASSSQRGQGNTEAFF
D gene: TRBD1; V gene: TRBV28; clone size: many; J gene: TRBJ2-1; CDR3 DNA: TGTGCCAGCAGTGCCGCGGGACAGGGTTCGAATGAGCAGTTCTTC; CDR3 protein: CASSAAGQGSNEQFF
D gene: TRBD2; V gene: TRBV5-4; clone size: few; J gene: TRBJ2-4; CDR3 DNA: TGTGCCAGCAGCTTGGCGGGGGGGGATCGTCAAAACATTCAGTACTTC; CDR3 protein: CASSLAGGDRQNIQYF
D gene: -; V gene: TRBV5-6; clone size: few; J gene: TRBJ1-4; CDR3 DNA: TGTGCCAGCAGCGTGGGGGAAAAACTGTTTTTT; CDR3 protein: CASSVGEKLFF
D gene: TRBD2; V gene: TRBV7-6; clone size: many; J gene: TRBJ2-3; CDR3 DNA: TGTGCCAGCAGTTCGGTAGCGGGGACCGCCCGGGATACGCAGTATTTT; CDR3 protein: CASSSVAGTARDTQYF
D gene: -; V gene: TRBV11-2; clone size: many; J gene: TRBJ2-6; CDR3 DNA: TGTGCCAGCAGGTCACAGTTGAGCTCTGGGGCCAACGTCCTGACTTTC; CDR3 protein: CASRSQLSSGANVLTF